Listed below are T cell receptor beta chains from one sample, sequenced in a study of Ad26.COV2.S vaccination and SARS-CoV-2 variants. The table came from immunoSEQ multiplex PCR; TCRdb's copy has only in-frame clones and leaves some out. The sample shows roughly 400,000 clones, 92% of them seen only once. The starting material was peripheral blood, obtained in a trial of Ad26.COV2.S vaccine versus placebo. The receptor source for this set is a person between 18 and 65 years old who received the Ad26.COV2.S COVID-19 vaccine or a placebo. The CDR3 runs from the conserved cysteine through the conserved F or W. D genes are given only for firm matches. Rows may omit the clone size; those that give it use once, few, many or a size class.

cdr3_length	v_call	d_call	j_call	clone_size	cdr3_aa	cdr3_nt
13	TRBV10-2	TRBD1	TRBJ2-7	.	CASSDDRGHEQYF	TGCGCCAGCAGTGACGACAGGGGGCACGAGCAGTACTTC
14	TRBV7-9	TRBD1	TRBJ1-1	.	CASSSQGLNTEAFF	TGTGCCAGCAGCTCACAGGGGTTGAACACTGAAGCTTTCTTT
18	TRBV19	TRBD2	TRBJ2-3	.	CASSITSGGAAFPDTQYF	TGTGCCAGTAGTATTACTAGCGGGGGGGCTGCCTTCCCAGATACGCAGTATTTT
12	TRBV19	.	TRBJ2-1	.	CASSWGANEQFF	TGTGCCAGTAGTTGGGGGGCCAATGAGCAGTTCTTC
15	TRBV5-4	.	TRBJ1-4	once	CASRRWGRDSEKLFF	TGTGCCAGCAGGAGGTGGGGCAGGGATTCTGAAAAACTGTTTTTT
13	TRBV7-2	.	TRBJ2-1	.	CASSGGSYNEQFF	TGTGCCAGCAGCGGGGGTTCCTACAATGAGCAGTTCTTC
17	TRBV15	.	TRBJ1-4	.	CATSRDRLGGREEKLFF	TGTGCCACCAGCAGAGATAGGTTGGGAGGAAGGGAAGAAAAACTGTTTTTT
13	TRBV7-6	TRBD1	TRBJ1-2	once	CASSARTGGGYTF	TGTGCCAGCAGCGCCCGGACAGGGGGAGGCTACACCTTC
13	TRBV6-5	TRBD1	TRBJ1-5	.	CASDRAGNQPQHF	TGTGCCAGCGACAGGGCCGGCAATCAGCCCCAGCATTTT
12	TRBV6-5	.	TRBJ2-4	.	CASGNYKNIQYF	TGTGCCAGTGGTAACTACAAAAACATTCAGTACTTC
11	TRBV6-6	.	TRBJ2-5	.	CASSYMETQYF	TGTGCCAGCAGTTACATGGAGACCCAGTACTTC
14	TRBV5-1	TRBD2	TRBJ2-7	.	CASSSVAGEYEQYF	TGCGCCAGCAGCTCCGTAGCGGGGGAGTACGAGCAGTACTTC
15	TRBV19	.	TRBJ1-1	.	CASSRPGTVNTEAFF	TGTGCCAGTAGTAGACCCGGGACGGTGAACACTGAAGCTTTCTTT
15	TRBV19	TRBD1	TRBJ2-7	.	CASSGPGTDSYEQYF	TGTGCCAGTAGTGGGCCCGGGACAGACTCCTACGAGCAGTACTTC
13	TRBV20-1	TRBD1	TRBJ1-1	.	CSASRDRNTEAFF	TGCAGTGCTAGTAGGGACAGGAACACTGAAGCTTTCTTT
15	TRBV19	.	TRBJ1-1	.	CASKTGLHMNTEAFF	TGTGCCAGTAAAACAGGGCTCCACATGAACACTGAAGCTTTCTTT
14	TRBV10-1	.	TRBJ2-2	once	CASSFGGPGGELFF	TGCGCCAGCAGTTTCGGGGGGCCGGGCGGGGAGCTGTTTTTT
19	TRBV27	TRBD1	TRBJ2-6	.	CASSSPTPGTGTGANVLTF	TGTGCCAGCAGTTCCCCGACCCCCGGGACAGGGACTGGGGCCAACGTCCTGACTTTC
16	TRBV27	TRBD2	TRBJ2-7	.	CASSPAGTSGSYEQYF	TGTGCCAGCAGTCCCGCCGGGACTAGCGGGAGCTACGAGCAGTACTTC
16	TRBV7-9	.	TRBJ1-4	.	CASSLDGAAVGGKLFF	TGTGCCAGCAGCTTAGACGGTGCTGCGGTTGGAGGAAAACTGTTTTTT
17	TRBV3-1/TRBV3-2	TRBD1	TRBJ2-3	.	CASSQGGRGQGPDTQYF	TGTGCCAGCAGCCAAGGAGGGAGGGGACAGGGTCCAGATACGCAGTATTTT
14	TRBV30	.	TRBJ1-1	.	CAWSVHRRNTEAFF	TGTGCCTGGAGTGTACACAGGCGGAACACTGAAGCTTTCTTT
14	TRBV19	.	TRBJ1-4	.	CASSIGRINEKLFF	TGTGCCAGTAGTATCGGCAGGATTAATGAAAAACTGTTTTTT
13	TRBV2	.	TRBJ1-1	.	CASSVIEGLSAFF	TGTGCCAGCAGTGTCATCGAGGGGTTAAGCGCTTTCTTT
14	TRBV5-1	.	TRBJ2-7	.	CASSRDGTSYEQYF	TGCGCCAGCAGCCGTGATGGGACATCCTACGAGCAGTACTTC
16	TRBV5-1	.	TRBJ2-3	.	CASSPNWRGGMDTQYF	TGCGCCAGCAGCCCAAATTGGAGGGGCGGGATGGATACGCAGTATTTT
14	TRBV11-2	.	TRBJ2-1	.	CASSLDFISLEQFF	TGTGCCAGCAGCTTAGATTTTATTAGTTTAGAGCAGTTCTTC
14	TRBV5-5	.	TRBJ2-2	once	CASSSNRGGPELFF	TGTGCCAGCAGCTCCAACAGAGGGGGTCCGGAGCTGTTTTTT
16	TRBV18	.	TRBJ1-4	.	CASSPLWTRRDEKLFF	TGTGCCAGCTCACCATTGTGGACTCGGAGAGATGAAAAACTGTTTTTT
14	TRBV27	.	TRBJ1-6	once	CASSRQPFGSPLHF	TGTGCCAGCAGCCGACAGCCCTTTGGTTCACCCCTCCACTTT
13	TRBV12-3/TRBV12-4	.	TRBJ2-2	.	CASSLSSTGELFF	TGTGCCAGCAGTTTGTCCTCCACCGGGGAGCTGTTTTTT
14	TRBV19	TRBD1	TRBJ1-1	.	CASSKTGGITEAFF	TGTGCCAGTAGTAAGACAGGGGGCATAACTGAAGCTTTCTTT
20	TRBV5-5	TRBD2	TRBJ2-3	once	CASSLVLLGTSGGITDTQYF	TGTGCCAGCAGCTTGGTGTTGTTGGGGACTAGCGGGGGGATCACAGATACGCAGTATTTT
13	TRBV5-4	.	TRBJ2-7	.	CASSLGPIDEQYF	TGTGCCAGCAGCCTAGGGCCCATCGACGAGCAGTACTTC
15	TRBV3-1/TRBV3-2	.	TRBJ1-5	.	CASSQDRSVNQPQHF	TGTGCCAGCAGCCAAGATCGTTCAGTTAATCAGCCCCAGCATTTT
16	TRBV30	TRBD1	TRBJ1-3	few	CAGTRDSLLSGNTIYF	TGTGCCGGAACCCGGGACAGCCTCCTCTCTGGAAACACCATATATTTT
15	TRBV6-6	TRBD2	TRBJ2-5	.	CASSRSFSGATTQYF	TGTGCCAGCAGTCGAAGCTTTAGCGGGGCTACAACCCAGTACTTC
16	TRBV19	TRBD1	TRBJ1-2	.	CASSQGEGYSDYGYTF	TGTGCCAGTTCTCAGGGGGAAGGATATTCTGACTATGGCTACACCTTC
13	TRBV2	.	TRBJ1-3	.	CASSTGGAYTIYF	TGTGCCAGCAGCACCGGGGGGGCTTACACCATATATTTT
17	TRBV7-2	.	TRBJ2-2	.	CASSLLTALANTGELFF	TGTGCCAGCAGCTTACTAACAGCCCTGGCGAACACCGGGGAGCTGTTTTTT
13	TRBV6-5	.	TRBJ2-2	.	CASRRGHTGELFF	TGTGCCAGCAGGAGGGGACACACCGGGGAGCTGTTTTTT
13	TRBV29-1	.	TRBJ1-5	.	CSVGDLGGQPQHF	TGCAGCGTTGGGGACTTGGGGGGTCAGCCCCAGCATTTT
12	TRBV15	.	TRBJ2-7	.	CATSEQAGEQYF	TGTGCCACCAGCGAACAGGCCGGCGAGCAGTACTTC